This T cell receptor beta chain originates from a study of T-cell memory formation after mild COVID-19. On this clonotype itself: Its cognate antigen is unknown.

TCRdb recomputed calls from the 5' RACE reads with MiXCR, one row per CDR3 protein. The sample gives around 420,000 distinct CDR3 sequences, more than 20% of which show up once; roughly 8.7% is in the top ten. V lost 0 bases and J 4 bases, leaving 12 bases between the germline ends. This CDR3 spans 14 amino acids. Per germline, CDR1 GTSNPN and CDR2 SVGIG (reference sequence). Study conclusions and caveats: Clones contracting day 15 to 85 were balanced CD4/CD8; later expanders leaned CD4+.

The rearrangement joins TRBV30 to TRBJ1-1; tentatively, D is TRBD1 (5 bases). This receptor was obtained from an adult woman who had mild COVID-19 (a few samples of this study predate the infection). Cell type and time point are not known. The specimen was PBMCs or a T cell subset sorted from them (not recorded which). CDR3 in amino acids: CAWSVQGLVTEAFF. CDR3 DNA: TGTGCCTGGAGTGTTCAGGGATTGGTCACTGAAGCTTTCTTT.